This T cell receptor beta chain came from a study of response to subunit inactivated influenza vaccine. Study-level results: Few new T cells, the authors suggested, are recruited by each seasonal influenza vaccination.

TCRdb processed the RT-PCR reads anew with MiXCR; each CDR3 protein has one entry. This table has about 310,000 distinct CDR3 sequences, 22% appearing once. V dropped 0 bases and J dropped 2; count of bases not matched to a gene: 7. CDR1 is MGHDK, CDR2 SYGVNS, per germline. This CDR3 is 18 amino acids long. This clonotype was observed a handful of times. Its antigen is unidentified. The source of this sequence is a man in his fifties or sixties who received an inactivated influenza vaccine. V usage is TRBV25-1 and J usage is TRBJ2-3, with 11 bases matching TRBD2. Sequenced material: PBMCs from blood, taken around 22 months after vaccination. The CDR3 DNA is TGTGCCAGCAGTGAATATGCGACTAGCGGGGCGTCCACAGATACGCAGTATTTT. It is translated as CASSEYATSGASTDTQYF.